A selection of T cell receptor beta chains follows, all from one sample in a study of molecular identifiers for immune sequencing clone quantification. TCRdb independently ran MiXCR on the PCR reads; one entry per CDR3 protein. The data contain around 480,000 distinct CDR3 sequences, approximately 25% of them seen just once; the ten biggest clones take up about 0.75%. Sample: naive CD8+ T cells from blood, with Jurkat cell RNA spiked in. The receptor source for this set is a human donor in good health. Some libraries in this study had Jurkat cell RNA spiked in. Each CDR3 is given with its conserved first and last residue. The D gene is left open where the match is weak. Clone sizes are given selectively: once, few, many, or a class where the clone is expanded.

cdr3_nt cdr3_aa cdr3_length j_call d_call v_call clone_size
TGTGCTAGTGGTTTGTATGGGGGCTCCTACGAGCAGTACTTC CASGLYGGSYEQYF 14 TRBJ2-7 - TRBV12-5 -
TGTGCCAGCAGTTACTCGTCGGACCTCGGGAGCAATCAGCCCCAGCATTTT CASSYSSDLGSNQPQHF 17 TRBJ1-5 - TRBV6-2/TRBV6-3 -
TGTGCCAGCAGTTACTCCAAGACAGGGTTCGAGACCCAGTACTTC CASSYSKTGFETQYF 15 TRBJ2-5 TRBD1 TRBV6-2/TRBV6-3 -
TGCAGCGTTGCCCAGGGCCACCAAGAGACCCAGTACTTC CSVAQGHQETQYF 13 TRBJ2-5 - TRBV29-1 many
TGTGCCAGCAGGAAGGCGGGGACAGATACGCAGTATTTT CASRKAGTDTQYF 13 TRBJ2-3 - TRBV6-2/TRBV6-3 -
TGTGCCAGCAGTCCCCGACGACAGGGGGGCTACGAGCAGTACTTC CASSPRRQGGYEQYF 15 TRBJ2-7 TRBD1 TRBV28 few
TGCAGCGTCGAGCGTCCGGGCTCAACTGAAGCTTTCTTT CSVERPGSTEAFF 13 TRBJ1-1 - TRBV29-1 many
TGCAGCGTCCACGAGGGGGAGGCCCAGTACTTC CSVHEGEAQYF 11 TRBJ2-5 - TRBV29-1 -
TGCGCCAGCGCCAAGCAAATCGGGGGGTCCGATGAAAAACTGTTTTTT CASAKQIGGSDEKLFF 16 TRBJ1-4 - TRBV4-1 many
TGTGCCAGCAGCTTAGTATCGACATGGGGTTCACCCCTCCACTTT CASSLVSTWGSPLHF 15 TRBJ1-6 - TRBV7-9 many
TGCAGTGTCACGATCCCCGGACAGGGCGAGGGGTACGAGCAGTACTTC CSVTIPGQGEGYEQYF 16 TRBJ2-7 TRBD1 TRBV20-1 -
TGTGCCAGAAGCTTAGAGGCCAGGGGAGATCAGCCCCAGCATTTT CARSLEARGDQPQHF 15 TRBJ1-5 - TRBV11-2 -
TGTGCCAGCAGCTCCCTGAAGGGTCGGGAGCGTATGGAGCAGTACTTC CASSSLKGRERMEQYF 16 TRBJ2-7 - TRBV7-3 many
TGTGCCAGCAGTTACTCGACTAGCGGGGGGGCCACCGGGGAGCTGTTTTTT CASSYSTSGGATGELFF 17 TRBJ2-2 TRBD2 TRBV6-5 few